This entry lists 17 T cell receptor beta chains sequenced from one sample in a study of blood T cell repertoires in COVID-19. Profiled with immunoSEQ multiplex PCR; TCRdb holds only in-frame clones, not every one. This table has some 430,000 clones, 90% appearing once. Sample: PBMCs or T cells enriched from blood (not recorded which). The receptors originated from a young man who had recovered from COVID-19.

The chain has TRBV18 and TRBJ2-4; 10 bases agree with TRBD2. The junction had 8 bases not matched to a gene; V was cut back by 3 bases and J by 0 bases. The length of the CDR3 is 18 residues. CDR1 is KGHSH, CDR2 LQKENI, per germline. The CDR3 sequence is CASSPGLAEMLAKNIQYF. The CDR3 DNA is TGTGCCAGCTCACCCGGACTAGCGGAAATGTTAGCCAAAAACATTCAGTACTTC.

The gene calls are TRBV3-1 (or the pseudogene TRBV3-2) and TRBJ1-2; perhaps TRBD1 as D (5 bases). The germline gives CDR1 LGHDT, CDR2 YNNKEL (reference sequence). The CDR3 is 13 amino acids. Trimming took off 8 bases at V and 0 bases at J, with 10 bases between the two ends. The CDR3 nucleotides are TGTGCCAGCCGAGGACAACCTAACTATGGCTACACCTTC. Its translation is CASRGQPNYGYTF.

The rearrangement uses TRBV10-3 and TRBJ1-2, with D perhaps matching TRBD1 (6 bases). With 7 bases removed from V and 5 bases from J, the gap between germline ends came to 14 bases. The CDR3 has 13 residues. CDR1 ENHRY and CDR2 SYGVKD come from the germline V gene. CDR3 DNA sequence: TGTGCCATCACGGCGGACAGTGAGTATGGCTACACCTTC. This translates into CAITADSEYGYTF.

The rearrangement links TRBV18 to TRBJ1-1; 11 positions agree with TRBD1. The V segment lost 4 bases and the J segment 7 bases; nucleotides outside the gene matches: 11. Germline V CDR1 and CDR2: KGHSH, LQKENI. The CDR3 loop spans 16 amino acids. CDR3 amino acids: CASSLGTGGTADEAFF. The CDR3 DNA reads TGTGCCAGCTCACTGGGGACAGGGGGGACGGCCGATGAAGCTTTCTTT. The whole variable domain, filled in from reference TRBV18 and TRBJ1-1, reads NAGVMQNPRHLVRRRGQEARLRCSPMKGHSHVYWYRQLPEEGLKFMVYLQKENIIDESGMPKERFSAEFPKEGPSILRIQQVVRGDSAAYFCASSLGTGGTADEAFFGQGTRLTVV.

V usage is TRBV9 and J usage is TRBJ2-2; 16 positions agree with TRBD2. Germline V gene data show CDR1 as SGDLS and CDR2 as YYNGEE. The V segment lost 0 bases and the J segment 3 bases; nucleotides outside the gene matches: 5. The CDR3 loop spans 19 amino acids. DNA of the CDR3: TGTGCCAGCAGCGTAGTGGGACTAGCGGGAGGGTTTCACACCGGGGAGCTGTTTTTT. Protein product: CASSVVGLAGGFHTGELFF.

The chain employs TRBV3-1 (or the pseudogene TRBV3-2) and TRBJ1-3; D is undetermined. From germline, CDR1 is LGHDT and CDR2 YNNKEL (reference sequence). The V and J ends lost 4 bases and 0 bases respectively, with 10 bases between them. CDR3 length: 15 amino acids. The CDR3 DNA reads as TGTGCCAGCAGCCCTCCAGGAGGCTCTGGAAACACCATATATTTT. Its protein is CASSPPGGSGNTIYF.

This clone was found once. The genes are TRBV7-9 and TRBJ2-7, with unresolved D. CDR3 size: 13 residues. Germline values: CDR1 SEHNR, CDR2 FQNEAQ (reference sequence). The V and J ends lost 4 bases and 2 bases respectively, with 9 bases between them. This CDR3 is CASSSQITYEQYF. The CDR3 nucleotides read TGTGCCAGCAGCTCGCAGATAACCTACGAGCAGTACTTC. The full variable domain, with the rest looked up from reference TRBV7-9 and TRBJ2-7, is DTGVSQNPRHKITKRGQNVTFRCDPISEHNRLYWYRQTLGQGPEFLTYFQNEAQLEKSRLLSDRFSAERPKGSFSTLEIQRTEQGDSAMYLCASSSQITYEQYFGPGTRLTVT.

The chain combines TRBV5-4 with TRBJ2-5; 9 nucleotides align to TRBD2. The germline CDR1 and CDR2 sequences are SGHNT and YYREEE (reference sequence). CDR3 length: 17 amino acids. The J segment lost 4 bases and the V segment lost 0 bases, leaving 10 bases of the junction unmatched. The CDR3 bases are TGTGCCAGCAGCTTGGCCGGCGGCGGGAGGGCCCGAGAGACCCAGTACTTC. Encoded protein: CASSLAGGGRARETQYF.

This chain connects TRBV28 to TRBJ1-2; D is possibly TRBD1 (5 bases). V gave up 3 bases and J gave up 8 bases, with 16 bases separating them. The V gene's germline CDR1 is MDHEN and CDR2 SYDVKM. CDR3 length: 14 amino acids. The CDR3 reads CASSLITTGNGYTF. As DNA, the CDR3 is TGTGCCAGCAGTTTGATAACTACAGGCAACGGCTACACCTTC.

The chain has TRBV30 and TRBJ2-6; D may be TRBD2 (5 bases). Per germline, CDR1 GTSNPN and CDR2 SVGIG (reference sequence). This CDR3 has 15 residues. Trimming shortened V by 3 bases and J by 0 bases, and 9 bases separated the two germline ends. The CDR3 here is CAWSPGFSGANVLTF. The DNA for the CDR3 is TGTGCCTGGAGCCCGGGGTTCTCTGGGGCCAACGTCCTGACTTTC.

The V gene is TRBV5-1, the J gene TRBJ1-2; 7 positions match TRBD1. The CDR3 runs to 13 residues. V trimming: 4 bases; J trimming: 6 bases; junction bases outside the gene matches: 6. The germline V gene encodes CDR1 SGHRS and CDR2 YFSETQ. DNA for the CDR3: TGCGCCAGCAGCCCCCGGACAGGAGATGGCTACACCTTC. Encoded protein: CASSPRTGDGYTF.

This clone was seen just once. The gene calls are TRBV28 and TRBJ2-1; 9 bases are shared with TRBD2. J was trimmed by 9 bases and V by 5 bases; bases with no gene match: 5. The germline CDR1 and CDR2 sequences are MDHEN and SYDVKM. The CDR3 loop spans 13 amino acids. CDR3 protein: CASSGGRAAEQFF. CDR3 bases: TGTGCCAGCAGTGGCGGGAGGGCCGCTGAGCAGTTCTTC. The full variable domain, in which reference TRBV28 and TRBJ2-1 provide the parts outside the CDR3, is DVKVTQSSRYLVKRTGEKVFLECVQDMDHENMFWYRQDPGLGLRLIYFSYDVKMKEKGDIPEGYSVSREKKERFSLILESASTNQTSMYLCASSGGRAAEQFFGPGTRLTVL.

The gene calls are TRBV2 and TRBJ1-6; unclear D gene. Trimming removed 4 bases at V and 8 bases at J, with 9 bases between. The CDR3 contains 13 residues. Germline V gene lookup returns CDR1 SNHLY and CDR2 FYNNEI. The CDR3 region is CASSGKGDSPLHF. The CDR3 region has the DNA TGTGCCAGCAGTGGAAAGGGAGATTCACCCCTCCACTTT.

The chain uses TRBV3-1 (or the pseudogene TRBV3-2) and TRBJ2-1; tentative D call: TRBD2 (6 bases). Trimming cost V 0 bases and J 9 bases, with 18 bases left between them. The V gene's germline CDR1 is LGHDT and CDR2 YNNKEL (reference sequence). The CDR3 runs 16 residues. CDR3 DNA: TGTGCCAGCAGCCAAGAAATGGACGGGAGTAGGGGTGAGCAGTTCTTC. Protein product: CASSQEMDGSRGEQFF.

This clone came up once. V usage is TRBV19 and J usage is TRBJ2-7; TRBD2 agrees at 10 bases. The CDR3 contains 14 residues. CDR1 is LNHDA and CDR2 is SQIVND in the germline V gene (reference sequence). V was pared by 5 bases and J by 3 bases, with 4 bases of the junction left unmatched. The CDR3 sequence is CASSLGLAYYEQYF. The CDR3 coding sequence is TGTGCCAGTAGTCTGGGACTAGCGTACTACGAGCAGTACTTC.

The chain carries TRBV11-2 and TRBJ1-3; 9 nucleotides match TRBD1. The J segment lost 3 bases and the V segment lost 4 bases, leaving 7 bases of the junction unmatched. Germline-derived CDR1 and CDR2 are SGHAT and FQNNGV. The CDR3 covers 16 residues. CDR3: CASSSYRGQSGNTIYF. The CDR3 nucleotides read TGTGCCAGCAGCTCATACAGGGGGCAGAGTGGAAACACCATATATTTT.

The chain has TRBV11-2 and TRBJ2-3; TRBD2 agrees at 12 bases. Germline CDR1 and CDR2: SGHAT and FQNNGV. The CDR3 contains 17 residues. The V gene end was trimmed by 5 bases and the J gene end by 0 bases; junction bases not matched to a gene: 6. CDR3 in DNA: TGTGCCAGCAGCCTACGGACTAGCGGGACTAGCACAGATACGCAGTATTTT. It yields the protein CASSLRTSGTSTDTQYF.